These 20 T cell receptor beta chains share one sample of origin, sequenced in a study of T cells in women clearing cervical HPV infection. Using immunoSEQ multiplex PCR, the repertoire was profiled, and TCRdb retains in-frame clones only, with some absent. This sample contains some 20,000 clones. The sequencing sample was made of blood buffy coat. These receptors originate from a woman between 18 and 69 years old with a cervical HPV16 infection that either progressed to CIN3+ or cleared (not recorded which).

The part of the CDR3 DNA that was read is TGTGCCAGCGGTAACAGTAAAGAGACC. Residues: CASGNSKET. The full CDR3 sequence reads CASGNSKETQYF. The chain couples TRBV2 to TRBJ2-5, with D unresolved. From the germline J gene comes the end of the CDR3, since the read stops 3 residues before it. Trimming took off 8 bases at V and 3 bases at J, with 10 bases between the two ends. In germline, CDR1 is SNHLY, CDR2 FYNNEI. CDR3 size: 12 residues.

In the case of this clone: The CDR3 end falls 3 residues outside the read, so it is completed with the germline J gene. The V and J genes are TRBV7-6 and TRBJ1-4; D uncertain. V was clipped by 1 base and J by 0 bases, with 12 bases between them. The CDR3 length is 17 residues. Germline loops: CDR1 SGHVS, CDR2 FNYEAQ. The CDR3: CASSLGVRGATNEKLFF. The sequenced part of the CDR3 DNA is TGTGCCAGCAGCTTAGGGGTTCGGGGTGCAACTAATGAAAAA.

Comment on this clone: Coverage ceases 3 residues before the CDR3 finishes, and the germline J gene fills in the end. The gene calls are TRBV7-2 and TRBJ1-5, with D uncertain. The CDR3 totals 14 residues. Between the trimmed V and J ends, which lost 3 bases and 1 base, there was a span of 7 bases. In germline, CDR1 is SGHTA, CDR2 FQGNSA. The CDR3 here is CASSLERSNQPQHF. The DNA read from the CDR3 is TGTGCCAGCAGCTTGGAGCGGAGCAATCAGCCC. Filled out from reference TRBV7-2 and TRBJ1-5, the complete variable domain reads GAGVSQSPSNKVTEKGKDVELRCDPISGHTALYWYRQSLGQGLEFLIYFQGNSAPDKSGLPSDRFSAERTGGSVSTLTIQRTQQEDSAVYLCASSLERSNQPQHFGDGTRLSIL.

To note about this clone: The missing CDR3 end, 3 residues past where the read stops, is filled in from the germline J gene. V gene TRBV7-9 combines with J gene TRBJ1-2; 8 nucleotides line up with TRBD1. J gave up 4 bases and V 5 bases, and 3 bases lay outside the gene matches. The CDR3 is 13 amino acids. In germline, CDR1 is SEHNR, CDR2 FQNEAQ (reference sequence). The CDR3 protein is CASSPGQGYGYTF. The sequenced CDR3 bases are TGTGCCAGCAGCCCAGGACAGGGCTATGGC. Variable domain in full (rest from reference TRBV7-9 and TRBJ1-2): DTGVSQNPRHKITKRGQNVTFRCDPISEHNRLYWYRQTLGQGPEFLTYFQNEAQLEKSRLLSDRFSAERPKGSFSTLEIQRTEQGDSAMYLCASSPGQGYGYTFGSGTRLTVV.

To note about this clone: Coverage ceases 3 residues before the CDR3 finishes, and the germline J gene fills in the end. The chain carries TRBV19 and TRBJ2-5, with a weak D call TRBD1 (6 bases). Trimming cost V 5 bases and J 4 bases, with 11 bases left between them. The germline V gene has CDR1 LNHDA and CDR2 SQIVND (reference sequence). The CDR3 is 13 residues long. The CDR3 bases that were read are TGTGCCAGTAGTGACAGGTTCGCAGAGACC. Residues: CASSDRFAET. The full CDR3 protein reads CASSDRFAETQYF.

About this clone: The read ends 3 residues before the CDR3 terminus; that terminus is restored from the germline J gene. This chain links TRBV6-1 with TRBJ1-4, with 7 bases that match TRBD1. Germline-derived CDR1 and CDR2 are MNHNS and SASEGT. The CDR3 has 15 residues. V lost 3 bases to trimming and J lost 4 bases; unmatched junction nucleotides: 5. Partial CDR3 DNA: TGTGCCAGCAGTGATTTGGACAGGAGTAATGAAAAA. The encoded protein is CASSDLDRSNEK. The full-length CDR3 reads as CASSDLDRSNEKLFF.

As to this clone: The observed sequence ends 3 residues before the CDR3 terminus, with the missing tail filled in from the germline J gene. The chain is built from TRBV28 and TRBJ2-1, with 7 bases lining up with TRBD1. The CDR3 consists of 15 residues. CDR1 and CDR2 (germline): MDHEN, SYDVKM. Trimming took 4 bases from V and 9 from J; bases not matched to a gene: 12. This CDR3 reads CASSSRQGSVLEQFF. CDR3 bases read: TGTGCCAGCAGTTCCCGACAGGGCTCGGTCCTTGAG.

Comments on this clone: The read terminates 3 residues before the CDR3 end, so the remaining end is supplied by the germline J gene. The chain is built from TRBV29-1 and TRBJ2-2; 7 positions match TRBD2. Germline V CDR1 and CDR2: SQVTM, ANQGSEA. The CDR3 covers 15 residues. Germline trimming cut 1 base from V and 3 bases from J; bases unmatched to any gene: 5. The CDR3 loop reads CSVEAGRGYTGELFF. The sequenced CDR3 bases are TGCAGCGTTGAAGCTGGGCGGGGGTACACCGGGGAG.

Regarding this clone: Read data end 3 residues before the CDR3 end; the end is taken from the germline J gene. This sequence joins TRBV20-1 and TRBJ2-7, with 8 bases identical to TRBD2. Per germline, CDR1 DFQATT and CDR2 SNEGSKA (reference sequence). The CDR3 is 19 amino acids. Unmatched junction bases numbered 18, after V lost 2 bases and J lost 0 bases. CDR3 DNA, as far as it was read: TGCAGTGCTAGATCCGGGGGGGAGGTCTTGAGTGGGAGCTCCTACGAG. This sequence encodes CSARSGGEVLSGSSYE. The whole CDR3 protein reads CSARSGGEVLSGSSYEQYF.

Comments on this clone: The CDR3 goes on 3 residues after the read ends, and that part is filled in from the germline J gene. The V gene is TRBV30, the J gene TRBJ2-2; a weak D match, TRBD1 (5 bases). Germline V gene data show CDR1 as GTSNPN and CDR2 as SVGIG (reference sequence). The CDR3 runs to 13 residues. The CDR3 reads CAWSTGLNSPLFF. The CDR3 DNA, read in part, is TGTGCCTGGAGTACAGGCCTTAATTCACCG.

With respect to this clone: The CDR3 goes on 3 residues after the read ends, and that part is filled in from the germline J gene. This sequence joins TRBV7-9 and TRBJ1-4; D remains ambiguous. The V end lost 5 bases, the J end lost 4 bases, and 8 bases lay between the germline ends. The CDR3 loop spans 13 amino acids. Germline V gives CDR1 SEHNR, CDR2 FQNEAQ (reference sequence). The DNA read from the CDR3 is TGTGCCAGCAGCCCGCAGAGTAATGAAAAA. Protein sequence: CASSPQSNEK. The complete CDR3 protein is CASSPQSNEKLFF.

With respect to this clone: The germline gene is not matched at one end of the junction; a read error may be the cause. CDR3 residues: CAGSGRGPTEAFF. The DNA read from the CDR3 is TGTGCCGGCAGTGGAAGGGGGCCCACTGAA. The rearrangement uses TRBV27 and TRBJ1-1; 7 bases fit TRBD1. The read halts 3 residues ahead of the CDR3 end, with the missing end drawn from the germline J gene. This CDR3 region has 13 residues. Germline CDR1 MNHEY, CDR2 SMNVEV (reference sequence).

CDR3 residues: CASSPSSGTGAFF. The CDR3 DNA, read in part, is TGTGCCAGCAGCCCAAGTTCCGGGACAGGA. The chain uses TRBV7-9 and TRBJ1-1; 8 nucleotides line up with TRBD1. The CDR3 goes on 3 residues after the read ends, and that part is filled in from the germline J gene. The CDR3 is 13 amino acids. Germline CDR1 SEHNR, CDR2 FQNEAQ (reference sequence).

A remark on this clone: With the read ending 3 residues before the CDR3 end, the germline J gene is used to fill in that end. This rearrangement joins TRBV14 to TRBJ2-3; 7 bases map to TRBD2. Germline-derived CDR1 and CDR2 are SGHDN and FVKESK. The CDR3 length is 14 residues. This chain's CDR3 is CASSPWSGRETQYF. The CDR3 DNA, read in part, is TGTGCCAGCAGCCCCTGGTCAGGGAGGGAGACG.

On this clone itself: The sequenced fragment ends 3 residues before the CDR3 boundary, so the rest is inferred from the germline J gene. V gene TRBV7-6 combines with J gene TRBJ2-3, with TRBD2 identical over 12 bases. The V segment lost 5 bases and the J segment 8 bases; nucleotides outside the gene matches: 11. This CDR3 region has 16 residues. The V gene's germline CDR1 is SGHVS and CDR2 FNYEAQ. The sequenced CDR3 bases are TGTGCCAGCAGCCCGGCTAGCGGGGGGGCCCGAGGTACG. Translated, it gives CASSPASGGARGT. The whole CDR3 protein reads CASSPASGGARGTQYF. The full variable domain, rest sourced from reference TRBV7-6 and TRBJ2-3, is GAGVSQSPRYKVTKRGQDVALRCDPISGHVSLYWYRQALGQGPEFLTYFNYEAQQDKSGLPNDRFSAERPEGSISTLTIQRTEQRDSAMYRCASSPASGGARGTQYFGPGTRLTVL.

Details on this clone: Read coverage stops 3 residues before the CDR3 terminus; the germline J gene supplies the remainder. V usage is TRBV7-2 and J usage is TRBJ2-1; a possible D gene is TRBD2 (5 bases). The CDR3 totals 15 residues. Germline CDR1 SGHTA, CDR2 FQGNSA. The V gene lost 2 bases and the J gene lost 4 bases, with 12 bases spanning the gap. CDR3: CASSLQDFHYNEQFF. The CDR3 DNA, read in part, is TGTGCCAGCAGCTTACAGGACTTCCATTACAATGAG.

To note about this clone: The sequenced fragment ends 3 residues before the CDR3 boundary, so the rest is inferred from the germline J gene. This chain uses TRBV7-2 with TRBJ2-1, with D uncertain. This CDR3 has 13 amino acids. V was cut by 2 bases and J by 4 bases, with 6 bases left in between. Germline V gene data show CDR1 as SGHTA and CDR2 as FQGNSA. CDR3 DNA (partial): TGTGCCAGCAGCTTAATCGGTTACAATGAG. This encodes CASSLIGYNE. From start to end, the CDR3 is CASSLIGYNEQFF. The full variable domain, rest sourced from reference TRBV7-2 and TRBJ2-1, is GAGVSQSPSNKVTEKGKDVELRCDPISGHTALYWYRQSLGQGLEFLIYFQGNSAPDKSGLPSDRFSAERTGGSVSTLTIQRTQQEDSAVYLCASSLIGYNEQFFGPGTRLTVL.

As concerns this clone: The CDR3 is cut off 3 residues early in the read; its end comes from the germline J gene. The J gene is TRBJ2-7, the V gene TRBV29-1, with D possibly TRBD2 on 5 matching bases. Trimming pared 4 bases from V and 4 bases from J, leaving 17 bases between. The CDR3 contains 14 residues. Germline loops: CDR1 SQVTM, CDR2 ANQGSEA. CDR3 bases read: TGCAGCGTTGTCGAGCGGCCGGAACTTTACGAG. Translation: CSVVERPELYE. The whole CDR3 sequence is CSVVERPELYEQYF.

Comments on this clone: The DNA ends 3 residues before the CDR3 does, and the rest of the CDR3 is filled in from the germline J gene. The chain carries TRBV28 and TRBJ2-7; TRBD2 aligns across 10 bases. CDR1 and CDR2 (germline): MDHEN, SYDVKM. Unmatched junction bases numbered 8, after V lost 4 bases and J lost 2 bases. The CDR3 runs to 16 residues. Partial CDR3 DNA: TGTGCCAGCAGTTCTACCGGGCTAGCGGGGGCCTACGAG. Protein product: CASSSTGLAGAYE. The whole CDR3 sequence reads CASSSTGLAGAYEQYF.

As to this clone: The read ends 3 residues shy of where the CDR3 ends; the end is completed using the germline J gene. Within the sample, other DNA sequences also encode this same CDR3. The rearrangement uses TRBV19 and TRBJ1-3; 7 nucleotides line up with TRBD1. V lost 4 bases, J lost 0 bases, and 6 bases stayed unmatched. CDR3 length equals 16 residues. From germline, CDR1 is LNHDA and CDR2 SQIVND (reference sequence). The chain's CDR3 is CASSTTGTVSGNTIYF. Incomplete CDR3 DNA: TGTGCCAGTAGTACCACCGGGACAGTCTCTGGAAACACC.